These 9 T cell receptor beta chains were sequenced from one sample in a study of CXCR3-negative and CXCR3-positive naive CD8 T cells. Overall study results and limits: Comparison of naive cells showed more hydrophobic TRB CDR3s in CXCR3-positive than in CXCR3-negative naive cells.

The libraries of TRB cDNA were prepared using 5' RACE with UMI labels. TCRdb reprocessed the 5' RACE reads and stores each CDR3 protein as one record, lacking DNA. This sample's table has over 100,000 distinct CDR3 sequences. These receptors are not linked to any known antigen. The sequencing input was naive CXCR3+ CD8+ T cells from blood. Stated subset: CD45RO-CCR7+CD27+CD95- naive CD8+ T cells expressing CXCR3 (TNR3+). The receptors were gathered from a human donor in good health. Some clones in this sample may be carry-over from other donors' samples.

The CDR3 spells CASSFVEAGANVLTF. The J gene is TRBJ2-6, the V gene TRBV7-9. CDR1 and CDR2 from the germline V gene are SEHNR and FQNEAQ (reference sequence). This CDR3 contains 15 residues.

This chain connects TRBV29-1 to TRBJ2-3; the TRBD1 assignment by TCRdb is unverifiable without DNA. The germline CDR1 and CDR2 sequences are SQVTM and ANQGSEA. The CDR3 consists of 13 residues. The CDR3 loop is CSVPAGAGDTQYF.

The V and J genes are TRBV12-3 or TRBV12-4 and TRBJ1-5; TCRdb's D gene call, TRBD1, goes unchecked for lack of DNA. This CDR3 spans 14 amino acids. The CDR3 spells CASSWRGMSQPQHF.

The chain couples TRBV11-3 to TRBJ2-3. The CDR3 is 14 amino acids. Germline CDR1 reads SGHNT; CDR2 reads YENEEA. The CDR3 reads CASSGRTSPDTQYF.

The chain uses TRBV14 and TRBJ2-7; TCRdb proposes TRBD1, but this gene call is untestable without DNA. The germline V gene has CDR1 SGHDN and CDR2 FVKESK. There are 15 residues in the CDR3. CDR3 region: CASSPRDRGPYEQYF.

CDR3 loop: CATSRDAGDYGYTF. The V call is TRBV15, the J call TRBJ1-2; the D gene TCRdb calls, TRBD1, cannot be checked with no DNA. The CDR3 has 14 residues. The germline V gene encodes CDR1 LNHNV and CDR2 YYDKDF (reference sequence).

V usage is TRBV28 and J usage is TRBJ1-1; TCRdb lists TRBD1, though no DNA is available to test this call. This CDR3 comprises 16 residues. Looked up from germline, CDR1 is MDHEN and CDR2 is SYDVKM. The CDR3 sequence is CASSLSGQPLNTEAFF. The full variable domain, with the rest looked up from reference TRBV28 and TRBJ1-1, is DVKVTQSSRYLVKRTGEKVFLECVQDMDHENMFWYRQDPGLGLRLIYFSYDVKMKEKGDIPEGYSVSREKKERFSLILESASTNQTSMYLCASSLSGQPLNTEAFFGQGTRLTVV.

The chain links TRBV28 to TRBJ2-1; TCRdb returns TRBD2, unconfirmable since there is no DNA. The CDR3 consists of 19 residues. Germline values: CDR1 MDHEN, CDR2 SYDVKM. This CDR3 is CASSLFQGHGTSGYNEQFF.

This chain links TRBV20-1 with TRBJ2-7. Per germline, CDR1 DFQATT and CDR2 SNEGSKA (reference sequence). The CDR3 runs to 13 residues. The CDR3 sequence: CSARGRFSYEQYF.